The clone carrying this TCR beta chain was counted many times. Its antigen is undetermined. This entry belongs to a study of early T cells in non-severe SARS-CoV-2 infection. Overall study context: Chains stayed unpaired after sequencing of bulk RNA from unsorted whole blood.

Individually, cDNA molecules had unique molecular identifiers attached to them. TCRdb re-called the 5' RACE reads through MiXCR, storing one row per CDR3 protein. This table holds fewer than 100,000 distinct CDR3 sequences, about 12% found once. Study results and caveats: VDJdb matches were skewed toward anti-spike CD8 T cell responses.

The clonotype was recovered from an adult who was a healthcare worker with PCR-confirmed SARS-CoV-2 infection or an uninfected control (not recorded which). Sequenced input: whole blood.

The DNA for the CDR3 is TGTGCCAGCAGCCGGATGGGCTTCGGCTCCTACAATGAGCAGTTCTTC. Protein sequence: CASSRMGFGSYNEQFF. The chain has TRBV3-1 and TRBJ2-1; D remains ambiguous. The ends were cut back, 4 bases at V and 0 bases at J, with 13 bases in the middle. From germline, CDR1 is LGHDT and CDR2 YNNKEL (reference sequence). CDR3 size: 16 residues.